The 16 T cell receptor beta chains below were found in one sample sequenced in a study of cytomegalovirus exposure and HLA in healthy donors. Using immunoSEQ multiplex PCR, the repertoire was profiled, and TCRdb retains in-frame clones only, with some absent. Seen here are 140,000 to 150,000 clones, around 90% observed once, and the top ten hold 4.5% to 5.5%. Sequencing was done on a sample of PBMCs. The receptors were sampled from a man aged 18 to 35 in good health and CMV-seropositive.

This clone was picked up one time. The V gene is TRBV11-2, the J gene TRBJ1-2; TRBD1 matches at 8 bases. Germline V gene data show CDR1 as SGHAT and CDR2 as FQNNGV. CDR3 length: 16 amino acids. With 4 bases clipped from V and 4 bases from J, the junction kept 11 bases outside the gene matches. The CDR3: CASSSGWTGSSYGYTF. Written as DNA, the CDR3 is TGTGCCAGCAGCTCCGGCTGGACAGGGTCCTCCTATGGCTACACCTTC. Complete variable domain (other parts from reference TRBV11-2 and TRBJ1-2): EAGVAQSPRYKIIEKRQSVAFWCNPISGHATLYWYQQILGQGPKLLIQFQNNGVVDDSQLPKDRFSAERLKGVDSTLKIQPAKLEDSAVYLCASSSGWTGSSYGYTFGSGTRLTVV.

In regard to this clone: The sample has other DNA sequences that encode this CDR3 too. The chain combines TRBV27 with TRBJ2-1, with 7 bases matching TRBD2. The CDR3 consists of 15 residues. The V gene's germline CDR1 is MNHEY and CDR2 SMNVEV (reference sequence). Trimming at V came to 2 bases and at J to 5 bases, leaving 6 bases not matched to a gene. CDR3 residues: CASSLGASGNNEQFF. CDR3 DNA sequence: TGTGCCAGCAGTTTAGGGGCTAGCGGCAACAATGAGCAGTTCTTC.

This chain joins TRBV5-4 and TRBJ1-1; no clear D. The V gene lost 5 bases and the J gene lost 1 base, with 9 bases spanning the gap. Germline V gene lookup returns CDR1 SGHNT and CDR2 YYREEE (reference sequence). This CDR3 has 13 amino acids. The CDR3 nucleotides read TGTGCCAGCAGAGGACGGGAGAACACTGAAGCTTTCTTT. Translation: CASRGRENTEAFF.

This rearrangement joins TRBV5-1 to TRBJ2-3, with 9 nucleotides matching TRBD2. The CDR3 consists of 16 residues. V lost 2 bases and J lost 0; bases outside the gene matches: 4. Germline values: CDR1 SGHRS, CDR2 YFSETQ. CDR3 in DNA: TGCGCCAGCAGCTTAGGACTAGCGAGTAGCACAGATACGCAGTATTTT. Protein product: CASSLGLASSTDTQYF.

V usage is TRBV11-1 and J usage is TRBJ1-4; D is perhaps TRBD1 (6 bases). V gave up 5 bases and J gave up 0 bases, with 10 bases separating them. The germline V gene encodes CDR1 SGHAT and CDR2 FQDESV (reference sequence). The CDR3 contains 15 residues. The CDR3 here is CASSARTATNEKLFF. The CDR3 DNA is TGTGCCAGCAGCGCTCGGACAGCAACTAATGAAAAACTGTTTTTT.

This rearrangement joins TRBV6-5 to TRBJ2-7; a possible D gene is TRBD2 (6 bases). Germline CDR1 and CDR2: MNHEY and SVGAGI. Trimming pared 5 bases from V and 5 bases from J, leaving 13 bases between. The CDR3 covers 13 residues. CDR3 coding DNA: TGTGCCAGCAGTACCGTCCGGGAGAACGAGCAGTACTTC. This encodes CASSTVRENEQYF.

Here the CDR3 DNA reads TGTGCCAGCAGCTTAGGGTCCCCTAGCGGGGGGATCACAGATACGCAGTATTTT. It codes for CASSLGSPSGGITDTQYF. The V and J genes are TRBV11-2 and TRBJ2-3, with TRBD2 identical over 11 bases. Losses at the gene ends were 1 base for V and 2 bases for J; bases not matched to a gene: 8. This CDR3 is 18 amino acids long. Germline V gene lookup returns CDR1 SGHAT and CDR2 FQNNGV.

V is TRBV7-9 and J is TRBJ2-7; D perhaps matches TRBD1 (6 bases). With 1 base removed from V and 4 bases from J, the gap between germline ends came to 11 bases. Germline loops: CDR1 SEHNR, CDR2 FQNEAQ (reference sequence). The CDR3 runs to 14 residues. Here the CDR3 DNA reads TGTGCCAGCAGCTTAGATACGGACAGTTACGAGCAGTACTTC. It specifies CASSLDTDSYEQYF.

The V and J genes are TRBV30 and TRBJ1-3; D ambiguous. This CDR3 comprises 14 residues. Germline V gene lookup returns CDR1 GTSNPN and CDR2 SVGIG (reference sequence). V was shortened by 3 bases and J by 0 bases, with 9 bases between the two germline ends. The CDR3: CAWRPGNSGNTIYF. CDR3 coding DNA: TGTGCCTGGAGGCCAGGAAACTCTGGAAACACCATATATTTT.

The chain links TRBV2 to TRBJ2-1, with 14 positions matching TRBD2. Unmatched junction bases numbered 7, after V lost 6 bases and J lost 9 bases. In germline, CDR1 is SNHLY, CDR2 FYNNEI. The CDR3 sequence is 15 residues long. The CDR3 loop reads CASRQGLAGAGEQFF. The CDR3 coding sequence is TGTGCCAGCAGGCAGGGACTAGCGGGGGCTGGTGAGCAGTTCTTC.

The chain couples TRBV6-1 to TRBJ2-6, with no clear D. The CDR3 totals 15 residues. The V gene's germline CDR1 is MNHNS and CDR2 SASEGT. V shed 7 bases and J shed 2 bases, with 12 bases lying between them. The CDR3 loop is CASTSEEAGANVLTF. The CDR3 DNA follows: TGTGCCAGCACTAGTGAGGAAGCTGGGGCCAACGTCCTGACTTTC.

The V and J genes are TRBV7-9 and TRBJ2-3, with 7 bases identical to TRBD2. V lost 2 bases, J lost 5 bases, and 16 bases stayed unmatched. The CDR3 is made up of 18 amino acids. In germline, CDR1 is SEHNR, CDR2 FQNEAQ (reference sequence). In DNA, the CDR3 is TGTGCCAGCAGCTTAAGATGGTACGGGAGGCTTGAACGAGATACGCAGTATTTT. It yields the protein CASSLRWYGRLERDTQYF.

This chain connects TRBV5-1 to TRBJ1-4; 9 nucleotides line up with TRBD1. With V trimmed by 3 bases and J by 8 bases, 5 bases remained unmatched. Germline CDR1 and CDR2: SGHRS and YFSETQ. The CDR3 is 14 amino acids. The CDR3 DNA is TGCGCCAGCAGCTGGGGGGACAGGGAGGAAAAACTGTTTTTT. Residues: CASSWGDREEKLFF.

The J gene is TRBJ1-2, the V gene TRBV6-6, with 9 bases lining up with TRBD1. In germline, CDR1 is MNHNY, CDR2 SVGAGI (reference sequence). The CDR3 spans 15 residues. V was clipped by 2 bases and J by 4 bases; unmatched bases: 5. CDR3 DNA sequence: TGTGCCAGCAGTTACGCGCGGACAGGGGCCTATGGCTACACCTTC. Its protein product is CASSYARTGAYGYTF.

The chain combines TRBV6-5 with TRBJ2-1; TRBD2 is a possible D gene (6 bases). Trimming shortened V by 7 bases and J by 7 bases, and 17 bases separated the two germline ends. CDR1 and CDR2 (germline): MNHEY, SVGAGI. There are 14 residues in the CDR3. CDR3 nucleotide sequence: TGTGCCAGCACCTCAGCGGGCAAGGGGAATGAGCAGTTCTTC. Amino acid sequence: CASTSAGKGNEQFF.

The gene calls are TRBV12-5 and TRBJ1-1; 8 positions match TRBD1. V trimming: 3 bases; J trimming: 5 bases; junction bases outside the gene matches: 8. The CDR3 totals 15 residues. The germline V gene has CDR1 LGHNT and CDR2 FRNRAP. CDR3: CASGFRQGRSTEAFF. CDR3 bases: TGTGCTAGTGGTTTTCGACAGGGGAGGTCGACTGAAGCTTTCTTT.